Listed below are T cell receptor beta chains from one sample, sequenced in a study of cytomegalovirus exposure and HLA in healthy donors. The protocol was immunoSEQ multiplex PCR, while the TCRdb copy is restricted to in-frame clones and leaves out a portion. The sample records 150,000 to 200,000 clones, more than 75% being singletons. The source material was PBMCs. The receptors originated from a girl aged 5-17 years in good health and CMV-seropositive. Both conserved end residues are part of each CDR3. Fields, in order: clone size, V gene, J gene, D gene, CDR3 protein, CDR3 DNA. The D gene is left open where the match is weak. Clone sizes are given selectively: once, few, many, or a class where the clone is expanded.

>.|TRBV27|TRBJ2-2|TRBD1
CASSRTGFPTDTGELFF
TGTGCCAGCAGCAGGACAGGGTTCCCAACGGACACCGGGGAGCTGTTTTTT
>.|TRBV14|TRBJ1-2|TRBD1
CASSHRHLDRGLNYGYTF
TGTGCCAGCAGCCACCGCCACCTCGACAGGGGGCTGAACTATGGCTACACCTTC
>.|TRBV7-9|TRBJ1-1|.
CASSSNIENTEAFF
TGTGCCAGCAGCTCCAACATCGAGAACACTGAAGCTTTCTTT
>few|TRBV4-1|TRBJ1-2|.
CASSHGTGRDGYTF
TGCGCCAGCAGCCACGGAACAGGGAGGGATGGCTACACCTTC
>few|TRBV14|TRBJ1-2|TRBD1
CASSYEFRRDRWAHGYTF
TGTGCCAGCAGCTACGAATTTCGGAGGGACAGGTGGGCTCATGGCTACACCTTC
>.|TRBV5-6|TRBJ1-5|.
CASSLASGGNFNQPQHF
TGTGCCAGCAGCTTGGCAAGCGGCGGGAACTTTAATCAGCCCCAGCATTTT
>.|TRBV5-1|TRBJ2-5|TRBD2
CASSKGLAGAFFGETQYF
TGCGCCAGCAGCAAGGGACTAGCGGGAGCCTTTTTTGGGGAGACCCAGTACTTC
>.|TRBV18|TRBJ2-6|TRBD2
CASSPPWGGSSGANVLTF
TGTGCCAGCTCACCACCCTGGGGAGGGAGCTCTGGGGCCAACGTCCTGACTTTC
>once|TRBV5-1|TRBJ2-1|TRBD1
CASSFRDSAGNEQFF
TGCGCCAGCAGCTTCCGGGACAGTGCAGGCAATGAGCAGTTCTTC
>.|TRBV14|TRBJ2-6|.
CASSLSSGANVLTF
TGTGCCAGCAGCCTTAGCTCTGGGGCCAACGTCCTGACTTTC
>.|TRBV6-6|TRBJ2-1|TRBD2
CASSTASGVVNEQFF
TGTGCCAGCAGTACGGCTAGCGGGGTAGTCAATGAGCAGTTCTTC
>.|TRBV18|TRBJ2-2|.
CASSSSGPTNTGELFF
TGTGCCAGCTCATCAAGCGGGCCCACGAACACCGGGGAGCTGTTTTTT
>.|TRBV5-8|TRBJ2-1|TRBD2
CASSDGTSIRSYNEQFF
TGTGCCAGCAGCGACGGGACTAGCATACGCTCCTACAATGAGCAGTTCTTC
>few|TRBV7-2|TRBJ1-5|.
CASSLSATDSNQPQHF
TGTGCCAGCAGCTTATCTGCGACAGATAGCAATCAGCCCCAGCATTTT
>few|TRBV10-2|TRBJ2-7|TRBD2
CASSGGASGNPYEQYF
TGCGCCAGCTCGGGAGGGGCTAGCGGGAACCCCTACGAGCAGTACTTC